This T cell receptor (beta chain) appears in the sequencing data of a study of CD8 T cells in ankylosing spondylitis (dated by TCRdb to 2016 to 2017). A note on the overall study: The study set out to find disease-linked TCR variants by profiling T cell receptor beta repertoires in ankylosing spondylitis patients and healthy donors. In total, the full study cohort was made up of about 99 healthy donors and some 26 ankylosing spondylitis patients. Peripheral blood was sampled, and synovial fluid was also collected from ankylosing spondylitis patients. Overall study outcomes, separate from this receptor: Some of the motif variants had been reported before in the synovial fluid and blood of reactive arthritis patients, a finding that suggests common disease-initiation mechanisms. Blood from ankylosing spondylitis patients appeared to be characterized by a TCR beta motif composed of about eight highly homologous amino acid variants. The disease-linked clones were reported as significantly enriched in matched synovial fluid samples from ankylosing spondylitis patients. In peripheral blood, the disease-linked clones were found at relatively low frequencies and had a CD8+ phenotype.

Concerning this clonotype itself: Its antigen is unknown. No much larger clone exists at a distance of one base, and base qualities are not known.

Instrument used: Illumina HiSeq 2500. Quantitative 5'-RACE with molecular barcodes was used to prepare TCR beta libraries. From the authors' description of their analysis: A new computational method, built on a probabilistic model of VDJ rearrangement, was used to identify disease-linked TCR variants. TCRdb trimmed the raw reads at Q25, called clones with MiXCR and kept productive beta chains. A single entry per CDR3 protein holds the most common genes and DNA from its merged rows. TCRdb, not the authors, supplied the V and J calls. This sample holds approximately 500,000 distinct CDR3 sequences; roughly an eighth were observed only once. Of the sample, 6.8% falls within the top ten clones. V and J are truncated by 7 bases and 0 bases respectively, leaving an intervening sequence of 9 bases. CDR1 MNHNS and CDR2 SASEGT are derived from the germline V gene. From cysteine to phenylalanine, the CDR3 is 13 amino acids long. The DNA shown is the 39-base CDR3, in frame from base 1.

The sequence joins TRBV6-1 to TRBJ2-5; the D gene cannot be named for sure. The clonotype was recovered from a male donor with ankylosing spondylitis. Sample: blood, either unsorted or a sorted T cell fraction (not recorded which). The CDR3 here reads CASTPLYQETQYF. The DNA sequence is as follows: TGTGCCAGCACCCCATTGTACCAAGAGACCCAGTACTTC.